Listed below are T cell receptor beta chains from one sample, sequenced in a study of shared clonotypes between healthy human individuals. TCRdb's table, derived via immunoSEQ multiplex PCR, lists solely in-frame clones and lacks some. The sample carries roughly 2.2 million clones, 85% to 95% recorded once. The sample comprised naive CD4+ T cells from PBMCs. These receptors came from a young man in good health. Some clones in this sample may be carry-over from other donors' samples. CDR3s include the opening cysteine and the closing phenylalanine or tryptophan. Clone size appears in some rows only: once, few, many, or a class for an expanded clone.

CDR3,J,V,size
CASSLGDGANVLTF,TRBJ2-6,TRBV6-5,NA
CASSSNDRASRPQHF,TRBJ1-5,TRBV28,NA
CASSLGWDRNTEAFF,TRBJ1-1,TRBV5-6,NA
CASSLEPSSYEQYF,TRBJ2-7,TRBV5-1,NA
CSGQRSDTQYF,TRBJ2-3,TRBV29-1,NA
CASRRDTDQPQHF,TRBJ1-5,TRBV5-1,NA
CASRGRASGSGGYPNEQFF,TRBJ2-1,TRBV2,once
CASSLVVAQTRHAYYNEQFF,TRBJ2-1,TRBV5-8,NA
CASSLDMWRDRQFF,TRBJ2-1,TRBV5-1,NA
CATSRDGTGRAKNIQYF,TRBJ2-4,TRBV15,once
CASSPTGTNGELFF,TRBJ2-2,TRBV9,NA
CASSPPGAEETQYF,TRBJ2-5,TRBV18,NA
CASSLSWPDTQYF,TRBJ2-3,TRBV19,NA
CASSRRSSGGYEQYF,TRBJ2-7,TRBV19,NA
CASSGARNTDTQYF,TRBJ2-3,TRBV25-1,NA
CASSGTEKPYSNQPQHF,TRBJ1-5,TRBV6-1,NA
CASERDSGNTIYF,TRBJ1-3,TRBV28,NA
CASSYSSTGMGYGYTF,TRBJ1-2,TRBV6-5,NA
CASTGNTGELFF,TRBJ2-2,TRBV5-1,NA
CASSLGGTFYNEQFF,TRBJ2-1,TRBV7-3,NA
CASSMKAGGGKETQYF,TRBJ2-5,TRBV19,NA
CASSAQTSGVIQYF,TRBJ2-4,TRBV9,once
CASSRTGRGGTEAFF,TRBJ1-1,TRBV11-2,once
CASSDQGYEQYF,TRBJ2-7,TRBV2,NA
CATLHSAKDTQYF,TRBJ2-3,TRBV28,NA
CASSPGQGAVGYTF,TRBJ1-2,TRBV28,NA
CSIKLGGMGFTGELFF,TRBJ2-2,TRBV29-1,NA
CASSAGLASTYEQYF,TRBJ2-7,TRBV11-3,once
CASRTWGGRYNEQFF,TRBJ2-1,TRBV11-2,NA
CASSQDPHRGPTEAFF,TRBJ1-1,TRBV4-3,once
CASSPSAGGDTGELFF,TRBJ2-2,TRBV5-1,NA
CASSPSTRGETQYF,TRBJ2-5,TRBV5-4,NA
CASSLNPLLGEQFF,TRBJ2-1,TRBV7-3,NA
CASSPIAGALKRDGYTF,TRBJ1-2,TRBV19,NA
CASSLGQDGNTIYF,TRBJ1-3,TRBV19,NA
CASTPGLAGGRWYF,TRBJ2-4,TRBV27,few
CASSAGTVNTEAFF,TRBJ1-1,TRBV5-1,NA
CASSPPGPNTEAFF,TRBJ1-1,TRBV18,NA
CASSGLAGGHNEQFF,TRBJ2-1,TRBV5-1,once
CASSRGGEKLFF,TRBJ1-4,TRBV7-9,NA
CAISEGTSGLNEQFF,TRBJ2-1,TRBV10-3,NA
CASKGLAANNEQFF,TRBJ2-1,TRBV27,NA
CASSLGQGRDEKLFF,TRBJ1-4,TRBV25-1,NA